The next 11 T cell receptor beta chains were all read from a single sample in a study of shared clonotypes between healthy human individuals. Here immunoSEQ multiplex PCR was the method, and the copy in TCRdb shows in-frame clones only, minus some. The sample holds about 1,900,000 clones; approximately 95% are singletons and the top ten take roughly 1%. CD45RO-negative cells were positively selected for CCR7, leaving out terminally differentiated effector memory CD45RA+ cells. Source material: naive CD8+ T cells sorted from blood. The source of these receptors is a young man in good health.

The CDR3 region is CASSFPYDTAEQYF. CDR3 bases: TGTGCCAGCAGCTTCCCCTATGACACAGCCGAGCAGTACTTC. The gene calls are TRBV5-4 and TRBJ2-7, with no clear D. Trimming took off 2 bases at V and 6 bases at J, with 15 bases between the two ends. CDR3 length equals 14 residues. Germline CDR1 is SGHNT and CDR2 is YYREEE (reference sequence).

The gene calls are TRBV7-2 and TRBJ2-1; 14 bases agree with TRBD2. Germline V gives CDR1 SGHTA, CDR2 FQGNSA. CDR3 length: 20 amino acids. The J segment lost 0 bases and the V segment lost 0 bases, leaving 7 bases of the junction unmatched. The DNA for the CDR3 is TGTGCCAGCAGCTTAGCGGGACTAGCGGGGGCTCACAGCTCCTACAATGAGCAGTTCTTC. Translating it yields CASSLAGLAGAHSSYNEQFF.

The chain couples TRBV21-1 to TRBJ1-2; no check of the table's D call, TRBD1, against the DNA was made. TRBV21-1 is a listed pseudogene. This CDR3 has 14 amino acids. CDR3 residues: CASRTDRGVYGYTF. CDR3 in DNA: TGTGCCAGCCGCACCGACAGGGGTGTTTATGGCTACACCTTC.

The V call is TRBV9, the J call TRBJ2-6, with 7 bases matching TRBD1. Per the germline V gene, CDR1 is SGDLS and CDR2 is YYNGEE. The CDR3 extends over 18 amino acids. Germline trimming cut 4 bases from V and 1 base from J; bases unmatched to any gene: 11. The CDR3 is CASSFGTAPTSGANVLTF. CDR3 in DNA: TGTGCCAGCAGCTTCGGGACAGCGCCAACATCTGGGGCCAACGTCCTGACTTTC.

On this clone itself: Additional DNA sequences in this sample encode the identical CDR3. The chain recombines TRBV7-9 with TRBJ1-1; maybe TRBD1 (5 bases). Germline V gives CDR1 SEHNR, CDR2 FQNEAQ (reference sequence). The V and J ends lost 4 bases and 2 bases respectively, with 8 bases between them. This CDR3 has 13 residues. The CDR3 bases are TGTGCCAGCAGCTATGACAGCAACACTGAAGCTTTCTTT. This codes for CASSYDSNTEAFF.

The chain joins TRBV6-4 to TRBJ2-7; D gene ambiguous. The CDR3 spans 13 residues. From germline, CDR1 is MRHNA and CDR2 SNTAGT. The V end was cut by 4 bases, the J end by 4 bases, with 11 bases between. As DNA, the CDR3 is TGTGCCAGCAGTGCTGGACCCGATTACGAGCAGTACTTC. This sequence encodes CASSAGPDYEQYF.

This clone appeared once. The chain is built from TRBV4-3 and TRBJ2-2; TRBD2 agrees at 8 bases. In germline, CDR1 is LGHNA, CDR2 YSLEER. The V gene end was trimmed by 3 bases and the J gene end by 6 bases; junction bases not matched to a gene: 9. The CDR3 is made up of 16 amino acids. The CDR3 protein is CASSHFTAGEAGELFF. CDR3 bases: TGCGCCAGCAGCCACTTCACAGCGGGAGAGGCCGGGGAGCTGTTTTTT.

The chain has TRBV2 and TRBJ2-3; 13 nucleotides match TRBD2. The CDR3 extends over 18 amino acids. J lost 2 bases, V lost 2 bases, and 7 bases had no gene match. Germline V gene lookup returns CDR1 SNHLY and CDR2 FYNNEI. The CDR3 nucleotides are TGTGCCAGCAGTGAAATAGGGACTAGCGGGATACTCACAGATACGCAGTATTTT. Residues: CASSEIGTSGILTDTQYF.

With regard to this clone: The junction shows a germline mismatch at one end, possibly a read error. V usage is TRBV6-5 and J usage is TRBJ2-7, with 7 bases identical to TRBD1. This CDR3 comprises 15 residues. From germline, CDR1 is MNHEY and CDR2 SVGAGI. The DNA for the CDR3 is TGTGCCAGCAGCTACTCGACAGGGATGGCCTACGAGCAGTACTTC. Amino acid sequence: CASSYSTGMAYEQYF.

To note about this clone: The same CDR3 arises from other DNA sequences in this sample as well. The chain uses TRBV27 and TRBJ2-7; D not certain. The CDR3 contains 13 residues. Trimming left V 0 bases short and J 3 bases short, with 6 bases between. Germline CDR1 is MNHEY and CDR2 is SMNVEV (reference sequence). CDR3 sequence reads: CASSLSPHYEQYF. The CDR3 coding sequence is TGTGCCAGCAGTTTATCCCCGCACTACGAGCAGTACTTC.

The CDR3 loop is CASTGGRGYEQYF. CDR3 bases: TGTGCCAGCACCGGCGGCAGGGGGTACGAGCAGTACTTC. This sequence joins TRBV25-1 and TRBJ2-7; TRBD1 matches at 7 bases. V lost 7 bases to trimming and J lost 4 bases; unmatched junction nucleotides: 7. The germline V gene encodes CDR1 MGHDK and CDR2 SYGVNS. This CDR3 is built from 13 residues.